Listed below are T cell receptor beta chains from one sample, sequenced in a study of T cells after yellow fever vaccination. TCRdb reanalysed the 5' RACE reads using MiXCR and keeps one entry per CDR3 protein. Of about 300,000 distinct CDR3 sequences listed, about 4% are singletons. The material sequenced was PBMCs, taken 5 days after the yellow fever booster vaccination. The receptors originated from a young man who received the YFV17D yellow fever vaccine. The CDR3 runs from the conserved cysteine through the conserved F or W. Clone size appears in some rows only: once, few, many, or a class for an expanded clone.

TRBJ2-3 NA TRBV6-5 CASSYGHPTDTQYF
TRBJ2-3 NA TRBV6-4 CASSEPADTQYF
TRBJ1-1 NA TRBV15 CATSSEGHYMKTEAFF
TRBJ2-4 many TRBV7-2 CASSPPGKNIQYF
TRBJ1-2 many TRBV29-1 CSVTGYYGYTF
TRBJ2-2 few TRBV6-6 CASSYLFGQMSGGASNGELFF
TRBJ2-3 many TRBV5-1 CASSPRVSPGLAGADTQYF
TRBJ2-3 NA TRBV4-3 CASSQDSSSERADTQYF
TRBJ1-6 NA TRBV6-6 CASSYSRGQGNSPLHF
TRBJ1-2 NA TRBV20-1 CSAPDSLDYGYTF
TRBJ2-1 NA TRBV29-1 CSVEGVGGGNSNEQFF
TRBJ2-3 many TRBV4-3 CASSQDRGGLGTDTQYF
TRBJ2-7 NA TRBV19 CASSAGQHYEQYF
TRBJ1-2 few TRBV29-1 CSVEDRAAGGRYGYTF
TRBJ2-7 NA TRBV4-2 CASSGGGYSEQYF
TRBJ1-5 few TRBV6-6 CASTFSNQPQHF
TRBJ1-5 NA TRBV20-1 CSAPGQPGPQHF
TRBJ2-1 many TRBV20-1 CSARGLAGYNEQFF
TRBJ2-5 many TRBV5-1 CASSLNRRQREETQYF
TRBJ2-7 few TRBV11-2 CASSLEVSAYEQYF
TRBJ1-2 NA TRBV5-1 CASSKDGTNYGYTF
TRBJ2-5 NA TRBV6-2/TRBV6-3 CASSPNRDNLQETQYF
TRBJ2-5 few TRBV29-1 CSVAWDKKETQYF
TRBJ1-6 many TRBV6-5 CASGAVINSPLHF
TRBJ2-5 NA TRBV7-6 CASSWGTSGSQETQYF
TRBJ2-7 many TRBV20-1 CSAQKGTDHYEQYF
TRBJ1-3 NA TRBV7-2 CASSRPGTGNTIYF
TRBJ1-2 NA TRBV7-2 CASSPLSRNYGYTF
TRBJ2-7 few TRBV29-1 CSVAHSPYEQYF
TRBJ2-1 NA TRBV20-1 CSASGTSRTGNEQFF
TRBJ2-4 few TRBV11-2 CASSSMAGWNIQYF
TRBJ1-5 NA TRBV6-2/TRBV6-3 CASRHTGPKRPQHF
TRBJ1-2 few TRBV11-2 CASSLATETSGYTF
TRBJ2-3 many TRBV29-1 CSVERPSVDTQYF
TRBJ1-3 many TRBV7-2 CASSLAPDGLSGNTIYF
TRBJ2-3 NA TRBV7-2 CASSHGLAGGPGTDTQYF
TRBJ2-5 NA TRBV29-1 CSVEDQETQYF
TRBJ2-7 many TRBV7-2 CASSPGTGFYEQYF
TRBJ1-1 few TRBV29-1 CSVEKDSEAFF
TRBJ1-6 few TRBV7-9 CASSFAGGNSPLHF
TRBJ2-3 many TRBV12-3/TRBV12-4 CASRPTATDTQYF
TRBJ2-5 few TRBV9 CASSDFPTGEETQYF
TRBJ1-2 NA TRBV27 CASSRPQNYGYTF
TRBJ1-6 few TRBV11-2 CASSTLGRPRRTRVYYNSPLHF
TRBJ2-1 few TRBV12-3/TRBV12-4 CASSYLDEQFF
TRBJ2-1 NA TRBV5-1 CASSLEGRNNEQFF
TRBJ1-6 few TRBV2 CASSGSWSGVGYNSPLHF
TRBJ1-6 many TRBV4-3 CASSHDSMAPYNSPLHF
TRBJ1-1 many TRBV5-1 CASSFLGVSNTEAFF
TRBJ2-5 NA TRBV10-3 CAISGSSGVGETQYF
TRBJ2-1 many TRBV11-3 CASSPPGLSNEQFF
TRBJ1-1 many TRBV28 CASSLTTTEAFF
TRBJ2-3 few TRBV18 CASSPPRRMGTDTQYF
TRBJ1-1 NA TRBV6-5 CASSFIGQEFF
TRBJ1-3 NA TRBV4-1 CASSPRVLRLTSGNTIYF
TRBJ2-7 NA TRBV20-1 CSAANTISYEQYF
TRBJ2-3 few TRBV7-6 CASSSGLAGGRLDTQYF
TRBJ2-1 NA TRBV6-5 CASRRGGDYNEQFF
TRBJ2-2 few TRBV7-3 CASSSASGADTGELFF
TRBJ2-5 many TRBV15 CATSRDQGRVETQYF